Below are 30 T cell receptor beta chains sequenced from a single sample in a study of T-cell memory formation after mild COVID-19. In TCRdb, the 5' RACE reads were re-called with MiXCR into one record per CDR3 protein. The sample lists about 470,000 distinct CDR3 sequences, around a sixth seen once, with 9% to 15% in the top ten. The source material was PBMCs or a T cell subset sorted from them (not recorded which). All receptors derive from an adult woman who had mild COVID-19 (a few samples of this study predate the infection). Cell type and time point are not known.

This clonotype was recorded once. The chain employs TRBV7-9 and TRBJ2-1; 8 nucleotides line up with TRBD2. The germline V gene has CDR1 SEHNR and CDR2 FQNEAQ (reference sequence). The J segment lost 6 bases and the V segment lost 1 base, leaving 8 bases of the junction unmatched. CDR3 length: 16 residues. The CDR3 is CASSLEEAGVGNEQFF. CDR3 nucleotide sequence: TGTGCCAGCAGCTTAGAGGAAGCGGGAGTAGGCAATGAGCAGTTCTTC. The full variable domain, with the rest looked up from reference TRBV7-9 and TRBJ2-1, is DTGVSQNPRHKITKRGQNVTFRCDPISEHNRLYWYRQTLGQGPEFLTYFQNEAQLEKSRLLSDRFSAERPKGSFSTLEIQRTEQGDSAMYLCASSLEEAGVGNEQFFGPGTRLTVL.

This clonotype was counted only a few times. This chain uses TRBV29-1 with TRBJ2-1; possible D gene TRBD1, 5 bases. CDR1 is SQVTM and CDR2 is ANQGSEA in the germline V gene. The ends were cut back, 2 bases at V and 3 bases at J, with 14 bases in the middle. CDR3 length: 15 amino acids. The CDR3 region is CSVESPGSLYNEQFF. CDR3 coding DNA: TGCAGCGTTGAATCCCCAGGGTCCCTCTACAATGAGCAGTTCTTC.

This sequence joins TRBV10-3 and TRBJ2-1; D is undetermined. The V end was cut by 4 bases, the J end by 1 base, with 14 bases between. The CDR3 loop spans 16 amino acids. The germline V gene encodes CDR1 ENHRY and CDR2 SYGVKD. CDR3 protein: CAISGLGRSSYNEQFF. CDR3 DNA sequence: TGTGCCATCAGTGGATTGGGTCGTTCGTCCTACAATGAGCAGTTCTTC.

The rearrangement links TRBV5-1 to TRBJ2-3; D perhaps matches TRBD2 (6 bases). CDR1 is SGHRS, CDR2 YFSETQ, per germline. The CDR3 runs to 14 residues. V lost 7 bases and J lost 3, with 15 bases in between. CDR3 nucleotide sequence: TGCGCCAGCTGCCGGGACTTAGCGACAGATACGCAGTATTTT. This encodes CASCRDLATDTQYF. The full variable domain, in which reference TRBV5-1 and TRBJ2-3 provide the parts outside the CDR3, is KAGVTQTPRYLIKTRGQQVTLSCSPISGHRSVSWYQQTPGQGLQFLFEYFSETQRNKGNFPGRFSGRQFSNSRSEMNVSTLELGDSALYLCASCRDLATDTQYFGPGTRLTVL.

This rearrangement joins TRBV20-1 to TRBJ1-1, with D tentatively TRBD1 (5 bases). Germline V gives CDR1 DFQATT, CDR2 SNEGSKA (reference sequence). V lost 2 bases, J lost 6 bases, and 22 bases lay in between. The CDR3 extends over 16 amino acids. The CDR3, as DNA: TGCAGTGCTAGAAACAAGGGACTGCGGAATCTCGCTGAAGCTTTCTTT. This sequence encodes CSARNKGLRNLAEAFF.

The rearrangement joins TRBV5-4 to TRBJ1-2; D gene ambiguous. V was clipped by 1 base and J by 1 base, with 8 bases between them. This CDR3 has 14 amino acids. In germline, CDR1 is SGHNT, CDR2 YYREEE (reference sequence). The CDR3 region is CASSLWMGNYGYTF. CDR3 nucleotide sequence: TGTGCCAGCAGCTTGTGGATGGGTAACTATGGCTACACCTTC.

This clonotype was seen at least ten times. The CDR3 sequence: CARRHNTEAFF. The CDR3 DNA follows: TGCGCCAGGAGACATAACACTGAAGCTTTCTTT. The chain uses TRBV5-1 and TRBJ1-1; no firm D call. V was pared by 8 bases and J by 2 bases, with 7 bases between. This CDR3 region has 11 residues. Germline values: CDR1 SGHRS, CDR2 YFSETQ.

This chain joins TRBV2 and TRBJ2-2, with no clear D. CDR1 is SNHLY, CDR2 FYNNEI, per germline. V was pared by 2 bases and J by 0 bases, with 7 bases between. The CDR3 covers 15 residues. In DNA, the CDR3 is TGTGCCAGCAGTGAAACACACGCGAACACCGGGGAGCTGTTTTTT. This sequence encodes CASSETHANTGELFF.

This clonotype has only a few counts. The chain links TRBV9 to TRBJ1-1; D perhaps matches TRBD1 (5 bases). The germline gives CDR1 SGDLS, CDR2 YYNGEE. V was pared by 3 bases and J by 0 bases, with 9 bases between. The CDR3 covers 14 residues. DNA for the CDR3: TGTGCCAGCAGCGCCAGACAGTTGAACACTGAAGCTTTCTTT. It specifies CASSARQLNTEAFF.

This clonotype has only a few counts. The chain joins TRBV25-1 to TRBJ2-7; the match to TRBD1 covers 8 bases. The CDR3 loop spans 14 amino acids. Germline V CDR1 and CDR2: MGHDK, SYGVNS. With V trimmed by 6 bases and J by 1 base, 5 bases remained unmatched. The CDR3 coding sequence is TGTGCCAGCAGCCCGGGACAGGATTCCTACGAGCAGTACTTC. Its protein product is CASSPGQDSYEQYF.

The sample holds a few counts of this clonotype. This CDR3 is CATSDMGRTSTDTQYF. CDR3 in DNA: TGTGCCACCAGTGATATGGGACGGACTAGCACAGATACGCAGTATTTT. The V call is TRBV24-1, the J call TRBJ2-3; D tentatively fits TRBD1 or TRBD2 (5 bases each). V lost 3 bases to trimming and J lost 0 bases, with 12 bases between them. Germline CDR1 is KGHDR and CDR2 is SFDVKD. This CDR3 is 16 amino acids long.

The V and J genes are TRBV30 and TRBJ2-7, with D perhaps TRBD1 (6 bases). V was shortened by 3 bases and J by 3 bases, with 21 bases between the two germline ends. CDR1 GTSNPN and CDR2 SVGIG come from the germline V gene (reference sequence). This CDR3 spans 16 amino acids. CDR3 DNA sequence: TGTGCCTGGAGGGTTACCAGGGGACACTACGACTACGAGCAGTACTTC. The encoded protein is CAWRVTRGHYDYEQYF.

The gene calls are TRBV7-3 and TRBJ2-7; 7 bases are shared with TRBD2. The CDR3 is 14 residues long. J was trimmed by 9 bases and V by 5 bases; bases with no gene match: 13. Germline values: CDR1 SGHTA, CDR2 FQGTGA. Here the CDR3 reads CASSLSGDASSQYF. The CDR3 bases are TGTGCCAGCAGCCTGAGCGGGGACGCCTCGTCGCAGTACTTC.

The chain couples TRBV7-2 to TRBJ2-5, with 8 nucleotides matching TRBD2. The CDR3 has 15 amino acids. Germline CDR1 SGHTA, CDR2 FQGNSA. Losses at the gene ends were 4 bases for V and 5 bases for J; bases not matched to a gene: 9. CDR3 amino acids: CASSSEAGGRETQYF. CDR3 in DNA: TGTGCCAGCAGCTCAGAGGCGGGAGGCCGGGAGACCCAGTACTTC.

This clonotype was detected only a few times. The chain has TRBV20-1 and TRBJ2-1; TRBD2 agrees at 10 bases. Per germline, CDR1 DFQATT and CDR2 SNEGSKA (reference sequence). V trimming: 3 bases; J trimming: 7 bases; junction bases outside the gene matches: 6. The CDR3 length is 14 residues. The CDR3 nucleotides are TGCAGTGCTAGTGTTAGCGGGAGGACAAATGAGCAGTTCTTC. Amino acids: CSASVSGRTNEQFF.

V is TRBV25-1 and J is TRBJ2-1; 13 nucleotides line up with TRBD2. J gave up 0 bases and V 10 bases, and 15 bases lay outside the gene matches. Germline values: CDR1 MGHDK, CDR2 SYGVNS. This CDR3 has 19 residues. The CDR3 protein is CATSDPTSGRAPSYNEQFF. In DNA, the CDR3 is TGTGCCACCTCGGACCCCACTAGCGGGAGGGCTCCCTCCTACAATGAGCAGTTCTTC.

The rearrangement joins TRBV19 to TRBJ2-2; 7 bases agree with TRBD1. There are 13 residues in the CDR3. Per germline, CDR1 LNHDA and CDR2 SQIVND (reference sequence). With 6 bases clipped from V and 3 bases from J, the junction kept 1 base outside the gene matches. The CDR3 DNA reads TGTGCCAGTAGAAGGGGGCACACCGGGGAGCTGTTTTTT. The encoded protein is CASRRGHTGELFF.

This clonotype has just a few counts. The chain combines TRBV6-5 with TRBJ2-7; D not resolved. The CDR3 is 15 amino acids. V dropped 6 bases and J dropped 1 base, with 16 bases sitting between them. Per the germline V gene, CDR1 is MNHEY and CDR2 is SVGAGI. The CDR3 is CASSLQRSRSYEQYF. The CDR3 DNA sequence: TGTGCCAGCAGCCTTCAGCGATCGAGGTCCTACGAGCAGTACTTC.

The chain couples TRBV10-3 to TRBJ2-5; 9 bases line up with TRBD2. Germline CDR1 ENHRY, CDR2 SYGVKD. The trim removed 10 bases at V and 5 bases at J, leaving 11 bases unmatched. This CDR3 region has 14 residues. The CDR3 DNA reads TGTGCCACCCACGGGACTAGCATGGGTGAGACCCAGTACTTC. It encodes CATHGTSMGETQYF.

The chain links TRBV20-1 to TRBJ1-2, with a possible D match to TRBD1 (5 bases). V shed 5 bases and J shed 4 bases, with 20 bases lying between them. Germline V CDR1 and CDR2: DFQATT, SNEGSKA (reference sequence). CDR3 length: 15 residues. The CDR3 DNA sequence: TGCAGTGCTGGGATCCCGGGACGAACCTCCTATGGCTACACCTTC. It encodes CSAGIPGRTSYGYTF.

The V and J genes are TRBV24-1 and TRBJ2-3, with D possibly being TRBD2 (6 bases). The CDR3 is made up of 14 amino acids. V lost 3 bases, J lost 3 bases, and 9 bases lay in between. CDR1 is KGHDR and CDR2 is SFDVKD in the germline V gene. CDR3 protein: CATSDPGRTDTQYF. CDR3 DNA sequence: TGTGCCACCAGTGATCCCGGGAGAACAGATACGCAGTATTTT.

This rearrangement joins TRBV13 to TRBJ2-7, with 9 bases that match TRBD1. CDR3 length equals 16 residues. The germline V gene encodes CDR1 PRHDT and CDR2 FYEKMQ (reference sequence). The J segment lost 7 bases and the V segment lost 4 bases, leaving 14 bases of the junction unmatched. The CDR3, as DNA: TGTGCCAGCAGCTCCCGACAGGGGGACAACTACGGGGAGCAGTACTTC. This translates into CASSSRQGDNYGEQYF.

This clonotype has a handful of counts. The J gene is TRBJ2-1, the V gene TRBV10-3; the match to TRBD2 covers 13 bases. The CDR3 is 15 residues long. The germline V gene encodes CDR1 ENHRY and CDR2 SYGVKD. V gave up 10 bases and J gave up 9 bases; unmatched junction bases: 12. The CDR3 loop reads CATGIGLAGAGEQFF. CDR3 nucleotide sequence: TGTGCCACTGGAATTGGACTAGCGGGAGCGGGTGAGCAGTTCTTC.

This clonotype was counted only a few times. V usage is TRBV18 and J usage is TRBJ2-1; TRBD2 matches at 13 bases. CDR3 size: 16 residues. J was trimmed by 8 bases and V by 1 base; bases with no gene match: 5. Germline CDR1 KGHSH, CDR2 LQKENI. The CDR3 bases are TGTGCCAGCTCACCACGGACTAGCGGGAGCCCCTATGAGCAGTTCTTC. Its translation is CASSPRTSGSPYEQFF.

This rearrangement joins TRBV12-3 or TRBV12-4 to TRBJ1-2; a weak D match, TRBD1 (5 bases). Trimming shortened V by 6 bases and J by 8 bases, and 22 bases separated the two germline ends. This CDR3 is 15 amino acids long. CDR3 protein: CASSRAGPLQTGYTF. The CDR3 nucleotides read TGTGCCAGCAGCCGAGCGGGACCTCTTCAGACGGGCTACACCTTC.

The chain couples TRBV12-3 or TRBV12-4 to TRBJ2-7; D is possibly TRBD2 (6 bases). The CDR3 contains 15 residues. The V and J ends lost 6 bases and 2 bases respectively, with 17 bases between them. The CDR3 DNA sequence: TGTGCCAGCAGCAGTGCCGGGACTGCGGCCTACGAGCAGTACTTC. Protein: CASSSAGTAAYEQYF.

The chain is built from TRBV7-2 and TRBJ2-7; the D call may be TRBD1 or TRBD2 (5 bases each). The germline V gene encodes CDR1 SGHTA and CDR2 FQGNSA. Between the trimmed V and J ends, which lost 2 bases and 12 bases, there was a span of 23 bases. The CDR3 consists of 15 residues. The CDR3 DNA reads as TGTGCCAGCAGCTTAACCTCGGGGCTAACGAGCCCCGGGTACTTC. This sequence encodes CASSLTSGLTSPGYF.

This clonotype was observed a few times. CDR3 DNA: TGTGCCACCAGTGATTCAAGCGCCCGAGGGACTGAAGCTTTCTTT. Translating it yields CATSDSSARGTEAFF. The V call is TRBV24-1, the J call TRBJ1-1; no clear D. Trimming took off 2 bases at V and 5 bases at J, with 14 bases between the two ends. Germline V lookup: CDR1 KGHDR, CDR2 SFDVKD. This CDR3 has 15 residues.

The rearrangement joins TRBV30 to TRBJ1-2, with D possibly TRBD1 on 5 matching bases. The CDR3 extends over 15 amino acids. The germline V and J ends were trimmed by 8 bases and 0 bases, with 19 bases remaining between them. The germline CDR1 and CDR2 sequences are GTSNPN and SVGIG (reference sequence). The CDR3 reads CARGREDAANYGYTF. The DNA for the CDR3 is TGTGCCAGGGGCAGAGAGGACGCAGCTAACTATGGCTACACCTTC.

This clonotype was recorded a few times. This rearrangement joins TRBV7-9 to TRBJ2-5, with 9 bases identical to TRBD1. This CDR3 is built from 14 residues. CDR1 and CDR2 (germline): SEHNR, FQNEAQ (reference sequence). Unmatched junction bases numbered 7, after V lost 9 bases and J lost 2 bases. CDR3 DNA sequence: TGTGCCAGTACATTAGGGACAGGGCAAGAGACCCAGTACTTC. Protein sequence: CASTLGTGQETQYF.